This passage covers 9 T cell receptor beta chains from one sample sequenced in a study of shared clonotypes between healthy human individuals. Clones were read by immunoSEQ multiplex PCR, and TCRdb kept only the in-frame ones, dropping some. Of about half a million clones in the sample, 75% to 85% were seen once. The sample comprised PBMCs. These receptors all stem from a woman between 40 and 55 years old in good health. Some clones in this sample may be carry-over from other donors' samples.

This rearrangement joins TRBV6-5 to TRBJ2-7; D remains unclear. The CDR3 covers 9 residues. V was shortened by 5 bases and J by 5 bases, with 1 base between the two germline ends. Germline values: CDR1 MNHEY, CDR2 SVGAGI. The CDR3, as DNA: TGTGCCAGCAGTAACGAGCAGTACTTC. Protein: CASSNEQYF.

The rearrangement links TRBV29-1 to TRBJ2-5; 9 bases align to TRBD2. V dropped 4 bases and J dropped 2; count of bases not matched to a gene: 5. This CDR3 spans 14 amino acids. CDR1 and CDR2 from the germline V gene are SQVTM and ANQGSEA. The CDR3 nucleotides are TGCAGCGTTGGTTCGACTAGCGGACAAGAGACCCAGTACTTC. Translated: CSVGSTSGQETQYF. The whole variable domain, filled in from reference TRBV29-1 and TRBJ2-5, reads SAVISQKPSRDICQRGTSLTIQCQVDSQVTMMFWYRQQPGQSLTLIATANQGSEATYESGFVIDKFPISRPNLTFSTLTVSNMSPEDSSIYLCSVGSTSGQETQYFGPGTRLLVL.

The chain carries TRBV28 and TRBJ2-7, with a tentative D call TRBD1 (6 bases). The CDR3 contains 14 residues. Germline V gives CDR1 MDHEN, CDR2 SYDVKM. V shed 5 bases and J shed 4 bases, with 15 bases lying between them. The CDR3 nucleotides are TGTGCCAGCAGTCCCGGACAGAGCCCTTACGAGCAGTACTTC. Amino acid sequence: CASSPGQSPYEQYF.

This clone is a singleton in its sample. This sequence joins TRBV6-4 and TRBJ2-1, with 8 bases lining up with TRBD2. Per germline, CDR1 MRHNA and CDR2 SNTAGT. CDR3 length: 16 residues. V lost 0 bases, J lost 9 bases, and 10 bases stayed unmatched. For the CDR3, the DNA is TGTGCCAGCAGTGACTCGCTCCAGCGGGAGATCGGTGAGCAGTTCTTC. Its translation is CASSDSLQREIGEQFF.

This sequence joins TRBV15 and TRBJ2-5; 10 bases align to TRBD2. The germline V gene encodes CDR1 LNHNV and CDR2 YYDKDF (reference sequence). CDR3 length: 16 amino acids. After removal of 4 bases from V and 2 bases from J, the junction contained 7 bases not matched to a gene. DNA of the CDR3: TGTGCCACCAGCAAAGGAAGGACTAGCGGACAAGAGACCCAGTACTTC. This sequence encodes CATSKGRTSGQETQYF.

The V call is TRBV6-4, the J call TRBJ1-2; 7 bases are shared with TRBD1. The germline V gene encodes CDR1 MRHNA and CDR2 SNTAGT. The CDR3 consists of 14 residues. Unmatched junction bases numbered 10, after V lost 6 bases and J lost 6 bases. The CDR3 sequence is CASSRGDSPDGYTF. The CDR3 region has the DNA TGTGCCAGCAGCCGAGGGGACAGCCCGGATGGCTACACCTTC.

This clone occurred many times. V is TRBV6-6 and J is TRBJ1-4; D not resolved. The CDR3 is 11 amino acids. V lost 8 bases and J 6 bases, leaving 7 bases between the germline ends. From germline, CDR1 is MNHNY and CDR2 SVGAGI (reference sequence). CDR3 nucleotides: TGTGCCAGCGGACCCTATGAAAAACTGTTTTTT. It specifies CASGPYEKLFF.

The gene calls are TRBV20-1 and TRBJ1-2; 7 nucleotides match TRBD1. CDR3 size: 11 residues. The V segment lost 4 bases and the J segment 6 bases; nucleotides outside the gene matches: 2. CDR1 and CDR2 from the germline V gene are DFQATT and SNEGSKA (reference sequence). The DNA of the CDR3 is TGCAGTGCTAAGGGGGCCAATGGCTACACCTTC. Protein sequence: CSAKGANGYTF.

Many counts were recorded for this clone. In nucleotides, the CDR3 is TGTGCCAGCAGTGGGGGGAGCGGGGGACAAGAGACCCAGTACTTC. Its protein is CASSGGSGGQETQYF. This chain connects TRBV2 to TRBJ2-5; 8 bases agree with TRBD2. The length of the CDR3 is 15 residues. Germline loops: CDR1 SNHLY, CDR2 FYNNEI. Unmatched junction bases numbered 6, after V lost 4 bases and J lost 2 bases.